The 32 T cell receptor beta chains below were found in one sample sequenced in a study of early T cells in non-severe SARS-CoV-2 infection. TCRdb reprocessed the 5' RACE reads via MiXCR and lists one record per CDR3 protein. In the table there are tens of thousands of distinct CDR3 sequences, 3% to 4% of which are singletons. The sample was whole blood. These receptors were obtained from an adult who was a healthcare worker with PCR-confirmed SARS-CoV-2 infection or an uninfected control (not recorded which).

The chain links TRBV25-1 to TRBJ2-1, with 9 bases aligning to TRBD2. The CDR3 loop spans 18 amino acids. CDR1 is MGHDK and CDR2 is SYGVNS in the germline V gene. The junction had 8 bases not matched to a gene; V was cut back by 1 base and J by 1 base. CDR3: CASSEWGLAGTSYNEQFF. The DNA for the CDR3 is TGTGCCAGCAGTGAATGGGGCCTAGCGGGGACTTCCTACAATGAGCAGTTCTTC.

This clonotype was picked up many times. V and J are TRBV7-9 and TRBJ2-3, with D perhaps TRBD2 (6 bases). The germline gives CDR1 SEHNR, CDR2 FQNEAQ (reference sequence). V lost 5 bases and J lost 3, with 12 bases in between. The CDR3 is 14 residues long. CDR3 sequence reads: CASSVWGVTDTQYF. CDR3 DNA: TGTGCCAGCAGCGTCTGGGGGGTAACAGATACGCAGTATTTT.

In its sample, this clonotype was seen many times. V and J are TRBV5-1 and TRBJ1-1, with TRBD1 matching over 11 bases. The CDR3 is made up of 16 amino acids. V dropped 2 bases and J dropped 8; count of bases not matched to a gene: 11. The germline CDR1 and CDR2 sequences are SGHRS and YFSETQ. CDR3 bases: TGCGCCAGCAGCTTAGGACAGGGGGCGTCGGGAGCCGAAGCTTTCTTT. Translating it yields CASSLGQGASGAEAFF. The full variable domain, with the rest looked up from reference TRBV5-1 and TRBJ1-1, is KAGVTQTPRYLIKTRGQQVTLSCSPISGHRSVSWYQQTPGQGLQFLFEYFSETQRNKGNFPGRFSGRQFSNSRSEMNVSTLELGDSALYLCASSLGQGASGAEAFFGQGTRLTVV.

In this sample, this clonotype turned up a few times. The CDR3 region has the DNA TGTGCCAGCGCAGGGGGAGATACGCAGTATTTT. Its translation is CASAGGDTQYF. The chain couples TRBV2 to TRBJ2-3; 7 bases agree with TRBD1. CDR1 is SNHLY, CDR2 FYNNEI, per germline. There are 11 residues in the CDR3. After removal of 8 bases from V and 5 bases from J, the junction contained 1 base not matched to a gene.

This clonotype was seen at least ten times. This chain connects TRBV6-6 to TRBJ1-5; D perhaps matches TRBD1 (6 bases). The CDR3 consists of 11 residues. Trimming pared 8 bases from V and 7 bases from J, leaving 9 bases between. Germline CDR1 MNHNY, CDR2 SVGAGI (reference sequence). CDR3 region: CASARGQPQHF. The CDR3 bases are TGTGCCAGCGCCAGGGGACAGCCCCAGCATTTT.

This clonotype was counted at least ten times. This chain joins TRBV18 and TRBJ2-7, with D perhaps TRBD2 (5 bases). Trimming stripped 1 base from V and 3 bases from J, with 16 bases between. The CDR3 contains 16 residues. The germline V gene encodes CDR1 KGHSH and CDR2 LQKENI. DNA for the CDR3: TGTGCCAGCTCACCACGCGGAGGCCTAGGTATCTACGAGCAGTACTTC. It codes for CASSPRGGLGIYEQYF.

This clonotype was detected ten times or more. As DNA, the CDR3 is TGTGCCAGCAGCTTGGACGGGGAGCTGTTTTTT. It is translated as CASSLDGELFF. The chain is built from TRBV7-9 and TRBJ2-2; D gene unclear. The CDR3 sequence is 11 residues long. Germline CDR1 SEHNR, CDR2 FQNEAQ (reference sequence). V gave up 3 bases and J gave up 7 bases, with 3 bases separating them.

This clonotype was counted many times. This chain joins TRBV18 and TRBJ1-1; no definite D call. This CDR3 comprises 14 residues. The V and J ends lost 0 bases and 1 base respectively, with 6 bases between them. The germline CDR1 and CDR2 sequences are KGHSH and LQKENI. CDR3 in DNA: TGTGCCAGCTCACCACCGACGAGGAACACTGAAGCTTTCTTT. It codes for CASSPPTRNTEAFF.

This clonotype was recorded at least ten times. J is TRBJ2-5 and V is TRBV9; D is perhaps TRBD2 (5 bases). V lost 0 bases to trimming and J lost 5 bases, with 14 bases between them. Germline lookup yields CDR1 SGDLS and CDR2 YYNGEE. CDR3 length equals 15 residues. The CDR3 DNA is TGTGCCAGCAGCGTAGCCGGGCGGGCTATGGAGACCCAGTACTTC. This codes for CASSVAGRAMETQYF.

This clonotype appeared many times. The rearrangement links TRBV12-3 or TRBV12-4 to TRBJ1-6, with a possible D match to TRBD1 (6 bases). V was pared by 9 bases and J by 7 bases, with 19 bases between. The CDR3 contains 15 residues. Here the CDR3 DNA reads TGTGCCAGTAGTACTATACAGGGCCCCAATTCACCCCTCCACTTT. This sequence encodes CASSTIQGPNSPLHF.

This clonotype was observed many times. V and J are TRBV2 and TRBJ2-3, with 14 positions matching TRBD2. The ends lost 4 bases at V and 6 bases at J; junction bases unmatched: 3. Germline-derived CDR1 and CDR2 are SNHLY and FYNNEI. This CDR3 spans 15 amino acids. CDR3 in DNA: TGTGCCAGCAGTGTGGGACTAGCGGGAGTTGATACGCAGTATTTT. Amino acids: CASSVGLAGVDTQYF.

V usage is TRBV7-9 and J usage is TRBJ1-1; no reliable D call. Trimming pared 1 base from V and 8 bases from J, leaving 11 bases between. The germline CDR1 and CDR2 sequences are SEHNR and FQNEAQ (reference sequence). CDR3 length: 13 amino acids. CDR3 DNA sequence: TGTGCCAGCAGCTTAGATTTGCAGCCCGAAGCTTTCTTT. Residues: CASSLDLQPEAFF. Full variable domain (outside the CDR3, taken from reference TRBV7-9 and TRBJ1-1): DTGVSQNPRHKITKRGQNVTFRCDPISEHNRLYWYRQTLGQGPEFLTYFQNEAQLEKSRLLSDRFSAERPKGSFSTLEIQRTEQGDSAMYLCASSLDLQPEAFFGQGTRLTVV.

Ten or more counts support this clonotype. V gene TRBV7-8 combines with J gene TRBJ2-7; D is possibly TRBD1 or TRBD2 (5 bases each). CDR3 length: 16 amino acids. Germline CDR1 and CDR2: SGHVS and FQNEAQ. With 5 bases removed from V and 5 bases from J, the gap between germline ends came to 22 bases. The CDR3: CASSSQLGLERDEQYF. The CDR3 DNA reads TGTGCCAGCAGCAGTCAGCTGGGGCTAGAGAGGGACGAGCAGTACTTC.

This clonotype was seen ten or more times. CDR3 nucleotide sequence: TGCGCCAGCAGCTTTGCAGGCCGGGACACCCCCACAGATACGCAGTATTTT. This sequence encodes CASSFAGRDTPTDTQYF. The rearrangement uses TRBV5-1 and TRBJ2-3; D possibly corresponds to TRBD1 (6 bases). V lost 2 bases and J 2 bases, leaving 18 bases between the germline ends. Looked up from germline, CDR1 is SGHRS and CDR2 is YFSETQ. The CDR3 contains 17 residues.

This clonotype occurred many times. V and J are TRBV6-2 or TRBV6-3 and TRBJ1-1; 9 nucleotides line up with TRBD1. Germline CDR1 MNHEY, CDR2 SVGEGT. The length of the CDR3 is 13 residues. The trim removed 7 bases at V and 7 bases at J, leaving 7 bases unmatched. The CDR3 sequence is CASISGTGIEAFF. As DNA, the CDR3 is TGTGCCAGCATATCCGGGACAGGGATTGAAGCTTTCTTT.

This clonotype appeared many times. The rearrangement links TRBV29-1 to TRBJ1-2; unclear D gene. V shed 8 bases and J shed 2 bases, with 9 bases lying between them. This CDR3 is built from 11 residues. Germline assignment: CDR1 SQVTM and CDR2 ANQGSEA. The CDR3 DNA follows: TGCAGCTCTCAGGAGAACTATGGCTACACCTTC. This codes for CSSQENYGYTF.

Many counts were recorded for this clonotype. The chain couples TRBV12-3 or TRBV12-4 to TRBJ2-3, with D unresolved. The length of the CDR3 is 14 residues. V was trimmed by 6 bases and J by 1 base, leaving 11 bases between them. In DNA, the CDR3 is TGTGCCAGCAGACCACTCGGGCGCACAGATACGCAGTATTTT. Protein product: CASRPLGRTDTQYF.

This clonotype was seen ten or more times. For the CDR3, the DNA is TGTGCCAGCAGCTTAATCAGTGGGCCGGATTCACCCCTCCACTTT. It translates to CASSLISGPDSPLHF. The chain carries TRBV11-2 and TRBJ1-6, with no clear D. The germline gives CDR1 SGHAT, CDR2 FQNNGV. This CDR3 has 15 residues. V was pared by 2 bases and J by 8 bases, with 13 bases between.

This clonotype showed up many times. The V call is TRBV7-6, the J call TRBJ2-2, with a possible D match to TRBD2 (6 bases). CDR1 is SGHVS and CDR2 is FNYEAQ in the germline V gene. V gave up 1 base and J gave up 4 bases, with 13 bases separating them. The length of the CDR3 is 16 residues. CDR3 region: CASSLVGLNPTGELFF. For the CDR3, the DNA is TGTGCCAGCAGCTTAGTAGGACTAAACCCCACCGGGGAGCTGTTTTTT.

This clonotype was picked up a small number of times. The V call is TRBV12-3 or TRBV12-4, the J call TRBJ2-3, with D uncertain. This CDR3 comprises 15 residues. Trimming removed 3 bases from V and 1 base from J, with 11 bases in between. The CDR3 is CASSLPRSGTDTQYF. The CDR3 region has the DNA TGTGCCAGCAGTTTGCCCCGGTCGGGCACAGATACGCAGTATTTT.

This clonotype was counted at least ten times. The rearrangement uses TRBV12-3 or TRBV12-4 and TRBJ1-2, with D hard to call. The V and J ends lost 0 bases and 4 bases respectively, with 12 bases between them. The CDR3 covers 15 residues. CDR3 in amino acids: CASSLAGTPFYGYTF. The CDR3 DNA sequence: TGTGCCAGCAGTTTAGCGGGAACACCATTCTATGGCTACACCTTC.

The sample holds many counts of this clonotype. This chain joins TRBV11-2 and TRBJ2-1, with TRBD2 identical over 14 bases. Germline-derived CDR1 and CDR2 are SGHAT and FQNNGV. This CDR3 comprises 16 residues. After removal of 1 base from V and 8 bases from J, the junction contained 4 bases not matched to a gene. Here the CDR3 reads CASSLGGLAGVDEQFF. Written as DNA, the CDR3 is TGTGCCAGCAGCTTAGGGGGACTAGCGGGAGTCGATGAGCAGTTCTTC. Supplemented by reference TRBV11-2 and TRBJ2-1, the full variable domain reads EAGVAQSPRYKIIEKRQSVAFWCNPISGHATLYWYQQILGQGPKLLIQFQNNGVVDDSQLPKDRFSAERLKGVDSTLKIQPAKLEDSAVYLCASSLGGLAGVDEQFFGPGTRLTVL.

The table lists this clonotype with many counts. The chain uses TRBV27 and TRBJ2-1, with 11 bases lining up with TRBD1. Germline V gene lookup returns CDR1 MNHEY and CDR2 SMNVEV (reference sequence). Trimming took 7 bases from V and 8 from J; bases not matched to a gene: 7. The CDR3 is 14 residues long. In DNA form, the CDR3 reads TGTGCCAGCATTAGGACAGGGGGCCTGGATGAGCAGTTCTTC. It specifies CASIRTGGLDEQFF.

This clonotype was seen many times. The CDR3 DNA sequence: TGTGCCAGCAGCTTAGAATTTGACAGCACCTTCTCCTACAATGAGCAGTTCTTC. Its protein is CASSLEFDSTFSYNEQFF. This chain connects TRBV7-9 to TRBJ2-1, with D possibly being TRBD1 (5 bases). V was clipped by 1 base and J by 0 bases, with 16 bases between them. Germline-derived CDR1 and CDR2 are SEHNR and FQNEAQ (reference sequence). The CDR3 covers 18 residues.

This clonotype appeared many times. This chain joins TRBV7-9 and TRBJ2-7; D is possibly TRBD1 or TRBD2 (5 bases each). CDR1 and CDR2 from the germline V gene are SEHNR and FQNEAQ (reference sequence). Trimming took off 5 bases at V and 5 bases at J, with 16 bases between the two ends. The CDR3 consists of 14 residues. The CDR3 loop is CASSAAGTFDEQYF. CDR3 DNA: TGTGCCAGCAGCGCCGCCGGGACCTTCGACGAGCAGTACTTC. Drawing the rest from reference TRBV7-9 and TRBJ2-7, the complete variable domain is DTGVSQNPRHKITKRGQNVTFRCDPISEHNRLYWYRQTLGQGPEFLTYFQNEAQLEKSRLLSDRFSAERPKGSFSTLEIQRTEQGDSAMYLCASSAAGTFDEQYFGPGTRLTVT.

This clonotype was observed many times. This chain links TRBV27 with TRBJ2-1, with 9 bases matching TRBD2. The CDR3 is made up of 15 amino acids. Trimming cost V 5 bases and J 4 bases; bases outside gene matches: 6. Germline assignment: CDR1 MNHEY and CDR2 SMNVEV (reference sequence). The CDR3 is CASSVAGASYNEQFF. The DNA of the CDR3 is TGTGCCAGCAGTGTAGCGGGAGCTAGTTACAATGAGCAGTTCTTC.

This clonotype came up many times. J is TRBJ1-1 and V is TRBV11-2, with TRBD1 matching over 7 bases. Germline V CDR1 and CDR2: SGHAT, FQNNGV. The CDR3 has 17 amino acids. The V and J ends lost 4 bases and 0 bases, in that order; junction bases with no gene match: 11. Here the CDR3 reads CASSSIGQAVMNTEAFF. The CDR3 bases are TGTGCCAGCAGCTCAATCGGACAGGCCGTAATGAACACTGAAGCTTTCTTT.

This clonotype has ten or more counts. The chain couples TRBV5-1 to TRBJ2-1; D may correspond to TRBD1 or TRBD2 (5 bases each). The length of the CDR3 is 16 residues. The V gene's germline CDR1 is SGHRS and CDR2 YFSETQ. The V and J ends lost 0 bases and 2 bases respectively, with 12 bases between them. As DNA, the CDR3 is TGCGCCAGCAGCTTGGCCCCAGGGACCACCTACAATGAGCAGTTCTTC. This translates into CASSLAPGTTYNEQFF.

There are many counts of this clonotype. V usage is TRBV28 and J usage is TRBJ1-1, with 8 bases lining up with TRBD1. CDR1 MDHEN and CDR2 SYDVKM come from the germline V gene. V was clipped by 2 bases and J by 11 bases; unmatched bases: 7. This CDR3 region has 13 residues. This CDR3 reads CASSLARQGTAFF. CDR3 nucleotides: TGTGCCAGCAGTTTAGCCCGACAGGGGACGGCTTTCTTT.

The table lists this clonotype with a few counts. The chain uses TRBV29-1 and TRBJ2-3, with unresolved D. The CDR3 runs 16 residues. Germline values: CDR1 SQVTM, CDR2 ANQGSEA. V dropped 0 bases and J dropped 1 base, with 14 bases sitting between them. The CDR3 region is CSVEDAGFFGTDTQYF. The CDR3, as DNA: TGCAGCGTTGAAGATGCCGGGTTCTTCGGCACAGATACGCAGTATTTT.

At least ten counts were recorded for this clonotype. The V call is TRBV7-9, the J call TRBJ2-7; D unresolved. CDR3 length equals 13 residues. Germline V lookup: CDR1 SEHNR, CDR2 FQNEAQ (reference sequence). V was clipped by 2 bases and J by 1 base, with 6 bases between them. CDR3 nucleotides: TGTGCCAGCAGCTTAACCCCTTCCTACGAGCAGTACTTC. Translation gives CASSLTPSYEQYF.

This clonotype was observed at least ten times. The chain links TRBV29-1 to TRBJ2-2, with TRBD1 matching 7 bases. J lost 0 bases, V lost 6 bases, and 7 bases had no gene match. Germline loops: CDR1 SQVTM, CDR2 ANQGSEA. The CDR3 is made up of 15 amino acids. The DNA of the CDR3 is TGCAGCGTGGATGGGACAGCCACGAACACCGGGGAGCTGTTTTTT. Translating gives CSVDGTATNTGELFF.